The 15 T cell receptor beta chains below were found in one sample sequenced in a study of shared T cell receptors in the human thymus. TCRdb keeps only in-frame clones here, not all; method: immunoSEQ multiplex PCR. The sample records about 730,000 clones, 80% to 90% being singletons. These data also formed part of another study, on human thymus T cells.

Sequencing input: thymocytes. The receptors come from a girl in the first two years of life with a congenital heart defect.

The chain links TRBV4-1 to TRBJ2-5; 8 nucleotides align to TRBD2. Germline V gives CDR1 MGHRA, CDR2 YSYEKL. V was pared by 3 bases and J by 5 bases, with 11 bases of the junction left unmatched. CDR3 length: 16 residues. CDR3 sequence (DNA): TGCGCCAGCAGCCATTTTCCGGGACTAGTCGGTGAGACCCAGTACTTC. Amino acids: CASSHFPGLVGETQYF.

The genes are TRBV2 and TRBJ1-5; a possible D gene is TRBD1 (6 bases). The CDR3 length is 15 residues. Germline loops: CDR1 SNHLY, CDR2 FYNNEI. V lost 4 bases, J lost 3 bases, and 13 bases lay in between. CDR3 protein: CASSAQGKDNQPQHF. CDR3 in DNA: TGTGCCAGCAGTGCGCAGGGGAAGGACAATCAGCCCCAGCATTTT.

The chain uses TRBV7-9 and TRBJ2-1, with 7 bases aligning to TRBD1. The CDR3 runs 13 residues. The junction had 9 bases not matched to a gene; V was cut back by 6 bases and J by 10 bases. From germline, CDR1 is SEHNR and CDR2 FQNEAQ (reference sequence). DNA for the CDR3: TGTGCCAGCAGACTACAGGGGCTCACGGAGCAGTTCTTC. Translating gives CASRLQGLTEQFF.

The chain joins TRBV27 to TRBJ1-1; 10 bases match TRBD1. The CDR3 runs to 15 residues. V was clipped by 5 bases and J by 1 base; unmatched bases: 4. Germline-derived CDR1 and CDR2 are MNHEY and SMNVEV (reference sequence). The CDR3 coding sequence is TGTGCCAGCAGTCCCCGACAGGGGGCGAACACTGAAGCTTTCTTT. Translated: CASSPRQGANTEAFF.

The rearrangement joins TRBV6-1 to TRBJ2-7; 8 bases fit TRBD1. The CDR3 consists of 14 residues. With V trimmed by 3 bases and J by 2 bases, 3 bases remained unmatched. CDR1 MNHNS and CDR2 SASEGT come from the germline V gene. Written as DNA, the CDR3 is TGTGCCAGCAGTGAGACAGGGGTAGCCTACGAGCAGTACTTC. Translating it yields CASSETGVAYEQYF.

This clone was counted between two and nine times. Within the sample, other DNA sequences also encode this same CDR3. The genes are TRBV15 and TRBJ1-2; 7 bases match TRBD1. Germline V gene sequence: CDR1 LNHNV, CDR2 YYDKDF (reference sequence). This CDR3 contains 18 residues. Losses at the gene ends were 1 base for V and 4 bases for J; bases not matched to a gene: 15. The DNA for the CDR3 is TGTGCCACCAGCAGAGCGACTTCGACCCGGGGACAGCCCTATGGCTACACCTTC. It yields the protein CATSRATSTRGQPYGYTF.

V gene TRBV6-1 combines with J gene TRBJ1-4, with D tentatively TRBD1 (6 bases). The CDR3 length is 16 residues. Germline CDR1 and CDR2: MNHNS and SASEGT. The V and J ends lost 4 bases and 5 bases respectively, with 17 bases between them. CDR3 region: CASSVGQGLRNEKLFF. CDR3 DNA sequence: TGTGCCAGCAGTGTTGGCCAGGGGCTACGGAATGAAAAACTGTTTTTT.

The chain has TRBV5-1 and TRBJ1-1; D unclear. Germline V gene lookup returns CDR1 SGHRS and CDR2 YFSETQ. The CDR3 loop spans 13 amino acids. V was trimmed by 4 bases and J by 10 bases, leaving 17 bases between them. CDR3 bases: TGCGCCAGCAGCACGGGTACTCCACTACGAGCTTTCTTT. It yields the protein CASSTGTPLRAFF.

This chain uses TRBV19 with TRBJ1-2; a weak D match, TRBD1 (5 bases). Germline lookup yields CDR1 LNHDA and CDR2 SQIVND (reference sequence). Deletions cut 7 bases from V and 4 bases from J, with 19 bases between. The CDR3 is 15 amino acids. The CDR3 loop is CASNRSGGTLYGYTF. DNA for the CDR3: TGTGCCAGTAACCGGAGTGGGGGGACCCTCTATGGCTACACCTTC.

V and J are TRBV5-1 and TRBJ2-7; D may be TRBD2 (5 bases). The germline V and J ends were trimmed by 0 bases and 0 bases, with 31 bases remaining between them. CDR3 length: 22 amino acids. Germline V CDR1 and CDR2: SGHRS, YFSETQ. CDR3 in DNA: TGCGCCAGCAGCTTGGCCGAGATTAGGGCGGGCTTCCCAGGAAGGAGCTCCTACGAGCAGTACTTC. Its protein is CASSLAEIRAGFPGRSSYEQYF. Filled out from reference TRBV5-1 and TRBJ2-7, the complete variable domain reads KAGVTQTPRYLIKTRGQQVTLSCSPISGHRSVSWYQQTPGQGLQFLFEYFSETQRNKGNFPGRFSGRQFSNSRSEMNVSTLELGDSALYLCASSLAEIRAGFPGRSSYEQYFGPGTRLTVT.

V is TRBV30 and J is TRBJ1-4, with D unresolved. The V gene's germline CDR1 is GTSNPN and CDR2 SVGIG (reference sequence). Deletions cut 0 bases from V and 5 bases from J, with 13 bases between. CDR3 length: 15 amino acids. The CDR3 loop is CAWSVSYRRNEKLFF. DNA for the CDR3: TGTGCCTGGAGTGTTAGTTACAGACGAAATGAAAAACTGTTTTTT.

The chain links TRBV7-6 to TRBJ2-3; D unclear. CDR1 and CDR2 (germline): SGHVS, FNYEAQ. Trimming stripped 5 bases from V and 1 base from J, with 10 bases between. The CDR3 extends over 14 amino acids. CDR3 nucleotide sequence: TGTGCCAGCAGCACAGATCTCGGCACAGATACGCAGTATTTT. It codes for CASSTDLGTDTQYF.

The CDR3 loop reads CASSPRGQRSGNTIYF. The CDR3 nucleotides are TGTGCCAGCAGCCCCAGGGGGCAGAGATCTGGAAACACCATATATTTT. The chain recombines TRBV14 with TRBJ1-3; 8 bases are shared with TRBD1. CDR3 length: 16 amino acids. J gave up 1 base and V 4 bases, and 6 bases lay outside the gene matches. The germline V gene has CDR1 SGHDN and CDR2 FVKESK.

This clone was detected only a few times. This rearrangement joins TRBV6-4 to TRBJ2-5; TRBD2 is a possible D gene (6 bases). Trimming cost V 3 bases and J 5 bases, with 16 bases left between them. The CDR3 covers 15 residues. Germline CDR1 MRHNA, CDR2 SNTAGT. For the CDR3, the DNA is TGTGCCAGCAGTGAAAATCCGGCTAGCGAGGAGACCCAGTACTTC. This translates into CASSENPASEETQYF.

This chain uses TRBV5-6 with TRBJ2-3; 7 bases line up with TRBD1. CDR1 and CDR2 (germline): SGHDT, YYEEEE. The CDR3 is 17 amino acids. Trimming at V came to 5 bases and at J to 0 bases, leaving 12 bases not matched to a gene. CDR3 sequence: CASRGEPGQPSTDTQYF. The CDR3 nucleotides read TGTGCCAGCAGAGGGGAACCGGGACAGCCCAGCACAGATACGCAGTATTTT. The whole variable domain, filled in from reference TRBV5-6 and TRBJ2-3, reads DAGVTQSPTHLIKTRGQQVTLRCSPKSGHDTVSWYQQALGQGPQFIFQYYEEEERQRGNFPDRFSGHQFPNYSSELNVNALLLGDSALYLCASRGEPGQPSTDTQYFGPGTRLTVL.